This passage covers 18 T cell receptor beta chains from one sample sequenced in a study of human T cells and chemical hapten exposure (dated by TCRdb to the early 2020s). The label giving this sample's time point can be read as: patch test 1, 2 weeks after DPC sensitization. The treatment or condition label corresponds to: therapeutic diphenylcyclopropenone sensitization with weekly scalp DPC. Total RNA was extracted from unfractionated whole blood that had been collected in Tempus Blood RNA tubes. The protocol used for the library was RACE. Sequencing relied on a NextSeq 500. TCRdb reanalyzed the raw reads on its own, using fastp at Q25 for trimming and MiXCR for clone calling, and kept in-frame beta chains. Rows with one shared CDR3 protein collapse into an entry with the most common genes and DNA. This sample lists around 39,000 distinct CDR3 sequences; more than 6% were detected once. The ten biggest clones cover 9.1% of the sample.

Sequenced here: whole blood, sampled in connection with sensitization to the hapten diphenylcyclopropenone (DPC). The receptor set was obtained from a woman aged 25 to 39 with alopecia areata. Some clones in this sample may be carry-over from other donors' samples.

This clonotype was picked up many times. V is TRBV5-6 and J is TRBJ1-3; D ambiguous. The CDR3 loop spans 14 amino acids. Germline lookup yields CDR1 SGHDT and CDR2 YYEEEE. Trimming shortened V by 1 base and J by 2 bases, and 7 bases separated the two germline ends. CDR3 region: CASSLIGTGNTIYF. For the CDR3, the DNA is TGTGCCAGCAGCTTGATAGGAACTGGAAACACCATATATTTT.

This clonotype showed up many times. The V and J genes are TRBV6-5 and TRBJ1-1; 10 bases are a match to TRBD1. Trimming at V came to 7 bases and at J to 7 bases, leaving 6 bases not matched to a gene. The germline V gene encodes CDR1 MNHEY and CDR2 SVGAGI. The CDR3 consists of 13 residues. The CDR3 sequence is CASIRQGANEAFF. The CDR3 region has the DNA TGTGCCAGCATCAGACAGGGGGCTAATGAAGCTTTCTTT.

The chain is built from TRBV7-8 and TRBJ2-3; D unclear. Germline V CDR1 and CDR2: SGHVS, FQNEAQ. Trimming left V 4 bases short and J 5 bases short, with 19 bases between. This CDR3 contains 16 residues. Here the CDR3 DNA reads TGTGCCAGCAGCTCCAGAAAGGCCAAGCGCTTAGATACGCAGTATTTT. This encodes CASSSRKAKRLDTQYF.

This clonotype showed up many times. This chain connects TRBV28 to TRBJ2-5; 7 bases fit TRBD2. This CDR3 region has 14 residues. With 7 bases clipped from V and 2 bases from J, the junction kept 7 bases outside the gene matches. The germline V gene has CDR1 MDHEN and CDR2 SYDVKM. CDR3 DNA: TGTGCCAGCAACACAAGGACTAGACAAGAGACCCAGTACTTC. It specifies CASNTRTRQETQYF.

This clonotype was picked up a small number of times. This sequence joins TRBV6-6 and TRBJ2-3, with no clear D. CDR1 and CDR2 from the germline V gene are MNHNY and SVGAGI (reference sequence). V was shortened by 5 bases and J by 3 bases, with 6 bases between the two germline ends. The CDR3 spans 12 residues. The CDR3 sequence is CASSTDTDTQYF. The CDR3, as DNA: TGTGCCAGCAGTACAGATACAGATACGCAGTATTTT.

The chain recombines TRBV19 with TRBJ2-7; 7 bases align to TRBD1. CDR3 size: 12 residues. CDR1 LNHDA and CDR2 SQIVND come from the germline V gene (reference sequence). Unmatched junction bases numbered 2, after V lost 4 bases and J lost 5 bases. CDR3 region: CASSKTGNEQYF. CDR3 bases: TGTGCCAGTAGTAAGACAGGGAACGAGCAGTACTTC.

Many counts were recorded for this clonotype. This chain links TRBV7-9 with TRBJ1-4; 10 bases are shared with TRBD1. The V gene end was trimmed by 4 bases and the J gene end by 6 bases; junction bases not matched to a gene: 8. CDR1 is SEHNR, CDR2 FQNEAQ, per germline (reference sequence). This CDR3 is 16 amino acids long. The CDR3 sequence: CASSSSAGQGDEKLFF. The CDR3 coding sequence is TGTGCCAGCAGCTCCTCTGCCGGACAGGGGGATGAAAAACTGTTTTTT.

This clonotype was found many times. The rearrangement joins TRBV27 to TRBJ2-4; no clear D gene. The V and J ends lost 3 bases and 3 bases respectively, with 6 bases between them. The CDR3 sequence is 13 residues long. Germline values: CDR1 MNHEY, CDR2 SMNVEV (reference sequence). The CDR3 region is CASSFNDKNIQYF. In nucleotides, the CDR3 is TGTGCCAGCAGTTTTAACGACAAAAACATTCAGTACTTC.

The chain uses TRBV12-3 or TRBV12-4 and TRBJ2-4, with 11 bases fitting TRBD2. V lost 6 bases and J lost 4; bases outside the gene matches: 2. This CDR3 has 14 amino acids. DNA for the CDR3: TGTGCCAGCAGCCCTAGCGGGGGGAAAAACATTCAGTACTTC. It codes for CASSPSGGKNIQYF.

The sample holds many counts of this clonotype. In DNA, the CDR3 is TGCAGTGCTAGAGATCTTGGACAGGGGAGAGGCGGCTACACCTTC. It is translated as CSARDLGQGRGGYTF. The gene calls are TRBV20-1 and TRBJ1-2; TRBD1 aligns across 9 bases. From germline, CDR1 is DFQATT and CDR2 SNEGSKA (reference sequence). The V gene end was trimmed by 0 bases and the J gene end by 8 bases; junction bases not matched to a gene: 10. CDR3 length equals 15 residues.

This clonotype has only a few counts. The CDR3 coding sequence is TGCAGTGCTAGAGATGAATCGGGCAGGAACACTGAAGCTTTCTTT. Translating it yields CSARDESGRNTEAFF. The chain links TRBV20-1 to TRBJ1-1, with D unresolved. Trimming left V 0 bases short and J 1 base short, with 12 bases between. Germline loops: CDR1 DFQATT, CDR2 SNEGSKA (reference sequence). The CDR3 covers 15 residues.

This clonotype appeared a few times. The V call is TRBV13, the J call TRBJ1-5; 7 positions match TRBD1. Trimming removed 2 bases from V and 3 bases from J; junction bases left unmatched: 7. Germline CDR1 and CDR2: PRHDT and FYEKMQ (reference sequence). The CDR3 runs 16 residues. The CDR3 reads CASSLRGGAVNQPQHF. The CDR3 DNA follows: TGTGCCAGCAGCTTACGAGGGGGCGCGGTCAATCAGCCCCAGCATTTT.

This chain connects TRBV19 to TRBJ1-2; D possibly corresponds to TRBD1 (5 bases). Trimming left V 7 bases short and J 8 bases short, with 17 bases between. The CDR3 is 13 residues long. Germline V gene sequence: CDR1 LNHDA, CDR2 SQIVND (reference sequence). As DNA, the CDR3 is TGTGCCAGTACCGAATGGCAGGGTGGGGGCTACACCTTC. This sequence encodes CASTEWQGGGYTF. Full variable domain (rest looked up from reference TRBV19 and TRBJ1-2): DGGITQSPKYLFRKEGQNVTLSCEQNLNHDAMYWYRQDPGQGLRLIYYSQIVNDFQKGDIAEGYSVSREKKESFPLTVTSAQKNPTAFYLCASTEWQGGGYTFGSGTRLTVV.

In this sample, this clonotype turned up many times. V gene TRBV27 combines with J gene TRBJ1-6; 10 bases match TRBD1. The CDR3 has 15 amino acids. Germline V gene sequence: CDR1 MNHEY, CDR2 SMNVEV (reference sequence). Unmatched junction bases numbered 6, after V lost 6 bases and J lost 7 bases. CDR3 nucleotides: TGTGCCAGCAGCCCCTGGGGACAGGGGAATTCACCCCTCCACTTT. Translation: CASSPWGQGNSPLHF.

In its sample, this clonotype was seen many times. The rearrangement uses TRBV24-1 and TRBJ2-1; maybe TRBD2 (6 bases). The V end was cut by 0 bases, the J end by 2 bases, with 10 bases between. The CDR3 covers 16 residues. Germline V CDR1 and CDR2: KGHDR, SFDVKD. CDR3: CATSDLGTPTYNEQFF. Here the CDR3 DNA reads TGTGCCACCAGTGATTTGGGGACTCCCACCTACAATGAGCAGTTCTTC.

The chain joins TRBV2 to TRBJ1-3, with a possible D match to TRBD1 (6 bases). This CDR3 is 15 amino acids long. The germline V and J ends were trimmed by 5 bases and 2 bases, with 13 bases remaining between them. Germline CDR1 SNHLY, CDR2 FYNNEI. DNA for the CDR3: TGTGCCAGCAGTAAACAGGGTAGCGCTGGAAACACCATATATTTT. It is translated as CASSKQGSAGNTIYF.

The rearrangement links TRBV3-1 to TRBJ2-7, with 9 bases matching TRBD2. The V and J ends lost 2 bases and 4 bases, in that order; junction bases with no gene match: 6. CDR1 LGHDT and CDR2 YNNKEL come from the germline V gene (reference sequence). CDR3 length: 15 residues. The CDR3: CASSQIATSGYEQYF. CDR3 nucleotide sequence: TGTGCCAGCAGCCAAATAGCCACTAGCGGGTACGAGCAGTACTTC.

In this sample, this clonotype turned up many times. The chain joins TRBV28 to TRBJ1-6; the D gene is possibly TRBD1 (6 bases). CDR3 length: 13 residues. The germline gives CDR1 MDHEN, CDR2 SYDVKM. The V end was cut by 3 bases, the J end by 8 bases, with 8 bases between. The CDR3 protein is CASSLDSDSPLHF. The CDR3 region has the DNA TGTGCCAGCAGTTTGGACAGCGATTCACCCCTCCACTTT.